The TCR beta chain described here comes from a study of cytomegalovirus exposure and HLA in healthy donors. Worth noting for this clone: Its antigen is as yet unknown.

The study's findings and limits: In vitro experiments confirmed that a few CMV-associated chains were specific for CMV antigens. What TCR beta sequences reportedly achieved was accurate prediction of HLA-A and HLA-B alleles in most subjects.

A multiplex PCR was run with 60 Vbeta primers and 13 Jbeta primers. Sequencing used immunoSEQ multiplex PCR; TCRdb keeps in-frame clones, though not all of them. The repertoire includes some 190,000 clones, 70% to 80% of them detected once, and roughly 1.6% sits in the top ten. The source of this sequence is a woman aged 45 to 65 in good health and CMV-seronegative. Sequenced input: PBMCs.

For the CDR3, the DNA is TGTGCCAGCAGAGACAGGATCGAGCAGTACTTC. Protein sequence: CASRDRIEQYF. The V and J genes are TRBV28 and TRBJ2-7; D might be TRBD1 (6 bases). Trimming cost V 6 bases and J 6 bases, with 9 bases left between them. From germline, CDR1 is MDHEN and CDR2 SYDVKM. CDR3 length: 11 residues.